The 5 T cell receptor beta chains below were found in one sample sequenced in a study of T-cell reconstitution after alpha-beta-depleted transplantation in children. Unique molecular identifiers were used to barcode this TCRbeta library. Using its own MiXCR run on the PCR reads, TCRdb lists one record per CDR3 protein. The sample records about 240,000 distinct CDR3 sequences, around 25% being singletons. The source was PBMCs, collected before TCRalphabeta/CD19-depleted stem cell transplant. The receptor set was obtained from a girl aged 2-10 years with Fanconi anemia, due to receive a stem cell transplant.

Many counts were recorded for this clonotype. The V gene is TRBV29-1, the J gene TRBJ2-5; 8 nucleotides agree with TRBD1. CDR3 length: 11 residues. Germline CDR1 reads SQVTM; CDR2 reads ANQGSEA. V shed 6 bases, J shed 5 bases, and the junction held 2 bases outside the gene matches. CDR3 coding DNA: TGCAGCGTCAACAGGGGGGAGACCCAGTACTTC. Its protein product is CSVNRGETQYF. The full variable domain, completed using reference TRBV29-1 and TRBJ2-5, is SAVISQKPSRDICQRGTSLTIQCQVDSQVTMMFWYRQQPGQSLTLIATANQGSEATYESGFVIDKFPISRPNLTFSTLTVSNMSPEDSSIYLCSVNRGETQYFGPGTRLLVL.

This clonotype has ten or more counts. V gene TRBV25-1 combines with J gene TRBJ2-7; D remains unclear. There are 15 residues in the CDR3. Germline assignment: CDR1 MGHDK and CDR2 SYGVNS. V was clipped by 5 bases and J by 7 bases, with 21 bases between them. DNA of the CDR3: TGTGCCAGCAGTTCGGCCTTCGGGCAGCCAGCTGAGCAGTACTTC. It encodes CASSSAFGQPAEQYF.

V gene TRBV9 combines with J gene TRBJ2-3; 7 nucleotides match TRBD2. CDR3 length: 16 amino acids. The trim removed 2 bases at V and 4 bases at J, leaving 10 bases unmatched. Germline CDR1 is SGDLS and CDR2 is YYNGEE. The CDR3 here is CASSVGGGRIADTQYF. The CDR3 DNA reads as TGTGCCAGCAGCGTGGGCGGGGGTCGAATAGCAGATACGCAGTATTTT.

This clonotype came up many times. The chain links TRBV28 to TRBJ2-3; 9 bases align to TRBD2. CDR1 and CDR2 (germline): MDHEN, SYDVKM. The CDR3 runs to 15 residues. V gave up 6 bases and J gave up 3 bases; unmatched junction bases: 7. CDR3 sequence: CASRNSGSYTDTQYF. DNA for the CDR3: TGTGCCAGCAGGAATAGCGGGAGTTATACAGATACGCAGTATTTT.

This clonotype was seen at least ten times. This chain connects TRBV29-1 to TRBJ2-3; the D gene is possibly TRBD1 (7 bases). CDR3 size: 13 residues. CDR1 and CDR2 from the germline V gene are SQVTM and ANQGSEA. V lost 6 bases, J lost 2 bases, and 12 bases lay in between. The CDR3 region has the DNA TGCAGCGTGGCGGGACAGTTCACAGATACGCAGTATTTT. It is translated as CSVAGQFTDTQYF.